These 14 T cell receptor beta chains came from one sample sequenced in a study of cytomegalovirus exposure and HLA in healthy donors. Primers included in the PCR were 60 Vbeta and 13 Jbeta primers. Data came from immunoSEQ multiplex PCR; TCRdb stores just in-frame clones and leaves some out. The sample contains about 95,000 clones, 80% to 90% of which appear only once. Sequenced: PBMCs. The receptors shown here come from a man aged 30-40 years in good health and CMV-seropositive.

The V and J genes are TRBV18 and TRBJ2-7; TRBD2 matches at 9 bases. Per germline, CDR1 KGHSH and CDR2 LQKENI. This CDR3 comprises 13 residues. Germline trimming cut 2 bases from V and 4 bases from J; bases unmatched to any gene: 0. The CDR3 is CASSPTSGYEQYF. The CDR3 DNA follows: TGTGCCAGCTCACCAACTAGCGGGTACGAGCAGTACTTC.

This chain connects TRBV20-1 to TRBJ2-1, with D possibly being TRBD1 (5 bases). The CDR3 contains 11 residues. The germline V and J ends were trimmed by 3 bases and 8 bases, with 8 bases remaining between them. Germline V gene data show CDR1 as DFQATT and CDR2 as SNEGSKA (reference sequence). The CDR3: CSARGPHEQFF. DNA for the CDR3: TGCAGTGCTAGGGGGCCGCATGAGCAGTTCTTC.

The chain couples TRBV5-5 to TRBJ1-3; 8 positions match TRBD1. From germline, CDR1 is SGHKS and CDR2 YYEKEE (reference sequence). V lost 4 bases, J lost 1 base, and 7 bases stayed unmatched. The CDR3 runs to 16 residues. CDR3 sequence (DNA): TGTGCCAGCAGCACGCCGGGACAGGTTTCTGGAAACACCATATATTTT. It codes for CASSTPGQVSGNTIYF.

J is TRBJ1-5 and V is TRBV19; 7 nucleotides align to TRBD1. From germline, CDR1 is LNHDA and CDR2 SQIVND (reference sequence). The trim removed 6 bases at V and 7 bases at J, leaving 9 bases unmatched. This CDR3 is built from 14 residues. For the CDR3, the DNA is TGTGCCAGTAGCAGAAAGGGGGCAGGGCAGCCCCAGCATTTT. Encoded protein: CASSRKGAGQPQHF.

The chain combines TRBV28 with TRBJ2-1; possibly TRBD1 for D (6 bases). CDR1 and CDR2 from the germline V gene are MDHEN and SYDVKM. Trimming removed 1 base from V and 0 bases from J, with 10 bases in between. CDR3 size: 16 residues. The chain's CDR3 is CASSLYTGSSYNEQFF. In DNA form, the CDR3 reads TGTGCCAGCAGTTTATACACAGGGAGCTCCTACAATGAGCAGTTCTTC.

This chain links TRBV6-1 with TRBJ1-5; no clear D gene. V lost 4 bases and J lost 6, with 13 bases in between. Germline values: CDR1 MNHNS, CDR2 SASEGT. CDR3 size: 14 residues. The CDR3 loop reads CASSARSGGQPQHF. The CDR3 DNA sequence: TGTGCCAGCAGTGCTCGGTCGGGTGGTCAGCCCCAGCATTTT.

This clone came up a few times. This chain uses TRBV5-6 with TRBJ2-5; 8 bases are shared with TRBD1. The DNA end favors TRBJ2-7, so the J call may be wrong. The CDR3 loop spans 15 amino acids. Germline lookup yields CDR1 SGHDT and CDR2 YYEEEE. The CDR3 loop is CASSLGGDRNYEQYF. As DNA, the CDR3 is TGTGCCAGCAGCTTGGGAGGGGACAGGAATTACGAGCAGTACTTC.

The rearrangement links TRBV11-2 to TRBJ1-5, with 7 bases aligning to TRBD1. Trimming took 1 base from V and 7 from J; bases not matched to a gene: 13. The CDR3 length is 17 residues. The V gene's germline CDR1 is SGHAT and CDR2 FQNNGV. Written as DNA, the CDR3 is TGTGCCAGCAGCTTAGGAGGGGCAGGGGGTTACGGCCAGCCCCAGCATTTT. It encodes CASSLGGAGGYGQPQHF.

The V and J genes are TRBV6-5 and TRBJ2-2; a weak D match, TRBD2 (6 bases). V dropped 9 bases and J dropped 4 bases, with 15 bases sitting between them. Germline CDR1 MNHEY, CDR2 SVGAGI. The CDR3 has 14 residues. In nucleotides, the CDR3 is TGTGCCAGGTTACCGCTAGCGATCACCGGGGAGCTGTTTTTT. Protein: CARLPLAITGELFF.

This clone was observed a handful of times. The J gene is TRBJ2-7, the V gene TRBV7-2, with 8 bases matching TRBD2. This CDR3 spans 15 amino acids. J was trimmed by 5 bases and V by 5 bases; bases with no gene match: 11. Germline values: CDR1 SGHTA, CDR2 FQGNSA. CDR3 loop: CASSPGRGRTHEQYF. CDR3 DNA: TGTGCCAGCAGCCCAGGACGCGGGAGGACCCACGAGCAGTACTTC.

The CDR3 region is CASSSHGQVYEQYF. CDR3 bases: TGTGCCAGCAGTTCGCACGGACAGGTCTACGAGCAGTACTTC. This chain uses TRBV27 with TRBJ2-7, with TRBD1 identical over 7 bases. The CDR3 has 14 residues. V was clipped by 4 bases and J by 3 bases; unmatched bases: 6. Germline V CDR1 and CDR2: MNHEY, SMNVEV (reference sequence).

The V gene is TRBV9, the J gene TRBJ2-3; 7 nucleotides match TRBD2. V was pared by 0 bases and J by 0 bases, with 10 bases of the junction left unmatched. The CDR3 is 18 residues long. Germline-derived CDR1 and CDR2 are SGDLS and YYNGEE. The CDR3 sequence is CASSVEEGGAWSTDTQYF. The CDR3 nucleotides read TGTGCCAGCAGCGTAGAAGAGGGAGGGGCGTGGAGCACAGATACGCAGTATTTT.

Written as DNA, the CDR3 is TGTGCCACCTCAGATACAGGGCGCTCTGGAAACACCATATATTTT. Its protein is CATSDTGRSGNTIYF. The chain links TRBV10-3 to TRBJ1-3, with D possibly matching TRBD1 (6 bases). Trimming stripped 10 bases from V and 0 bases from J, with 16 bases between. The germline gives CDR1 ENHRY, CDR2 SYGVKD. This CDR3 has 15 residues.

The rearrangement joins TRBV29-1 to TRBJ1-1; D might be TRBD1 (5 bases). The CDR3 runs to 11 residues. Germline V gives CDR1 SQVTM, CDR2 ANQGSEA. Trimming left V 4 bases short and J 10 bases short, with 13 bases between. DNA for the CDR3: TGCAGCGTTGTCGACGGAAGGGGAGCTTTCTTT. Protein: CSVVDGRGAFF.